This TCR beta chain was retrieved from a study of Ad26.COV2.S vaccination and SARS-CoV-2 variants. The data were produced by immunoSEQ multiplex PCR, yet TCRdb's version contains in-frame clones alone and is incomplete. The data show about 320,000 clones, with about 86% seen just once and more than 1.5% held by the top ten. Trimming took 5 bases from V and 2 from J, leaving 9 bases between them. CDR3 length: 14 residues. The V gene's germline CDR1 is MNHNY and CDR2 SVGAGI (reference sequence). Treatment denoted: some 20 received Ad26.COV2.S at low or high dose, single or two shots; roughly 5 received placebo; per-sample allocation not given. Day 63 after the first vaccine or placebo injection was the time point for sampling.

The receptor comes from a person between 18 and 59 years old who received the Ad26.COV2.S COVID-19 vaccine or a placebo. The specimen comprised peripheral blood, sampled in a trial of Ad26.COV2.S vaccine versus placebo. The V gene is TRBV6-6, the J gene TRBJ2-2, with D maybe TRBD1 (6 bases). CDR3 in amino acids: CASSPGQNTGELFF. In DNA, the CDR3 is TGTGCCAGCAGTCCGGGACAAAACACCGGGGAGCTGTTTTTT.